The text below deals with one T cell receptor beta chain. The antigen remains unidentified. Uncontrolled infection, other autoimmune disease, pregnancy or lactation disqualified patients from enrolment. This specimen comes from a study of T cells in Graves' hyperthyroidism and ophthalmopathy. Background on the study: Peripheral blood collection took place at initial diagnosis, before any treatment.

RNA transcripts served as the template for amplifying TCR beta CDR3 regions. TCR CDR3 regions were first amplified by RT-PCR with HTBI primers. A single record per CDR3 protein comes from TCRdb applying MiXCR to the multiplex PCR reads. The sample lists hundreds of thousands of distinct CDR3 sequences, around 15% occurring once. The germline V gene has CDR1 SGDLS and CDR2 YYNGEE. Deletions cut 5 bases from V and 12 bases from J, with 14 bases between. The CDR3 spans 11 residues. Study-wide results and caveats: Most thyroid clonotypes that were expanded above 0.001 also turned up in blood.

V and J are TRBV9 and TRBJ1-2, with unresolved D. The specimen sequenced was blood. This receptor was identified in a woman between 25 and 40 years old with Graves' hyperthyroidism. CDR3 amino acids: CASSGEGGHTF. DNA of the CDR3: TGTGCCAGCAGTGGGGAGGGAGGACACACCTTC.